This T cell receptor (beta chain) was profiled in a study of blood T cell repertoires in COVID-19. Study-level background: Some COVID-19 samples were acute and others convalescent; all came from the United States, Italy and Spain. PBMCs, B-cell-depleted T cells, or T cells were the source of the cDNA or gDNA that made up the material.

Authors' data handling: Nucleated cell number was recorded as an estimate derived from reference gene primer amplification. Sequencing used immunoSEQ multiplex PCR; TCRdb keeps in-frame clones, though not all of them. The D gene and trimming were derived from the DNA, and the V and J assignments and clone size from that table. The data show approximately 120,000 clones, approximately 77% seen once. The sequence was collected from a man at least 80 years old with acute or convalescent COVID-19. Sequenced material: peripheral blood.

The CDR3 region is CASSLRRGNTGELFF. The CDR3 region has the DNA TGTGCCAGCAGCTTAAGGCGGGGGAATACCGGGGAGCTGTTTTTT. The chain is built from TRBV7-2 and TRBJ2-2; 7 nucleotides align to TRBD2. The J segment lost 5 bases and the V segment lost 2 bases, leaving 5 bases of the junction unmatched. The germline gives CDR1 SGHTA, CDR2 FQGNSA. This CDR3 comprises 15 residues.